This section outlines one T cell receptor beta chain sequence together with its context. This specimen belongs to a study of blood T cell repertoires in COVID-19. Across the study: Material from acute and convalescent COVID-19 was sourced from the United States, Italy and Spain. PBMCs, B-cell-depleted T cells, or T cells provided the cDNA or gDNA that made up the material.

This CDR3 spans 15 amino acids. Germline CDR1 is SGDLS and CDR2 is YYNGEE. The ends were cut back, 2 bases at V and 4 bases at J, with 13 bases in the middle. Methods used by the authors: The authors estimated nucleated cell counts from reference gene primer amplification. Produced via immunoSEQ multiplex PCR; TCRdb's table is partial and in-frame only. That table gives V, J and clone size, and the DNA gave D and trimming. There are about 280,000 clones in the sample; approximately 83% occur only once, and about 2.2% lies in the top ten. The specimen sequenced was peripheral blood. This clonotype originated in a woman under 40 who had recovered from COVID-19. The chain uses TRBV9 and TRBJ1-5, with a tentative D call TRBD1 (5 bases). The chain's CDR3 is CASSVTTRGNQPQHF. The DNA of the CDR3 is TGTGCCAGCAGCGTTACCACCCGGGGGAATCAGCCCCAGCATTTT.